Listed below are T cell receptor beta chains from one sample, sequenced in a study of blood T cells in healthy people across ages. A single record per CDR3 protein comes from TCRdb applying MiXCR to the 5' RACE reads. The sample yields about 800,000 distinct CDR3 sequences, just under 25% seen once. The same sample was also used in a study of T cells of mothers and their children.

Sequenced sample: blood. These receptor sequences come from a boy between 5 and 17 years old in good health. Each CDR3 is given with its conserved first and last residue. The D gene is left open where the match is weak. Only part of the rows carry a size: once, few, many, or a class if the clone is expanded.

-	TRBJ1-2	TRBV21-1	-	TGTGCCAGCAGGGGGTATTCGGGACCCCCTCGACGCTATGGCTACACCTTC	CASRGYSGPPRRYGYTF
few	TRBJ1-3	TRBV6-5	-	TGTGCCACCCAACAGGGATCAGGAAACACCATATATTTT	CATQQGSGNTIYF
few	TRBJ2-4	TRBV9	-	TGTGCCAGCAGCGGTAGTATGGGCATTCAGTACTTC	CASSGSMGIQYF
few	TRBJ1-4	TRBV29-1	TRBD1	TGCAGCGTTGATACAGGGGCTGATGAAAAACTGTTTTTT	CSVDTGADEKLFF
-	TRBJ2-2	TRBV12-3/TRBV12-4	-	TGTGCCAGCAGTATCACAGGACTGAACACCGGGGAGCTGTTTTTT	CASSITGLNTGELFF
many	TRBJ1-4	TRBV7-2	TRBD1	TGTGCCAGCAGTCTAGGGGGCAGGACTAATGAAAAACTGTTTTTT	CASSLGGRTNEKLFF
few	TRBJ1-3	TRBV27	-	TGTGCCAGCAGACGCTTTGGGTCTCTCGAAAACACCATATATTTT	CASRRFGSLENTIYF
many	TRBJ1-2	TRBV6-6	-	TGTGCCAGCAGTTGGGGGCCCTTATATGGCTACACCTTC	CASSWGPLYGYTF
few	TRBJ1-2	TRBV12-3/TRBV12-4	-	TGTGCCAGCAGCCCGTGGGGGGAAGACTATGGCTACACCTTC	CASSPWGEDYGYTF
few	TRBJ2-7	TRBV20-1	-	TGCAGTGCTAGAGGGACAGAGAGCTCCTACGAGCAGTACTTC	CSARGTESSYEQYF